This TCR beta chain was identified in a study of blood T cell repertoires in COVID-19. Study context: The study drew acute and convalescent COVID-19 samples from the United States, Italy and Spain. Sources were T cells, B-cell-depleted T cells, or PBMCs; the material itself was cDNA or gDNA.

One Seattle source followed patients from active infection through their disease course. Per the original methods: By means of reference gene primer amplification, nucleated cell counts were estimated. The protocol was immunoSEQ multiplex PCR, while the TCRdb copy is restricted to in-frame clones and leaves out a portion. V, J and clone size derive from that table, while D and trimming were established from the DNA sequence. The table includes about 11,000 clones, 70% to 80% detected once. This clone occurred a few times. This TCR was sampled from a man aged 60 to 75 with COVID-19, enrolled during active disease. The sequenced sample was peripheral blood.

The DNA of the CDR3 is TGTGCCAGCAGTTACGAACTAAATCAGCCCCAGCATTTT. Protein: CASSYELNQPQHF. This chain links TRBV6-5 with TRBJ1-5; D is unresolved. The germline V and J ends were trimmed by 2 bases and 4 bases, with 6 bases remaining between them. This CDR3 has 13 residues. Germline assignment: CDR1 MNHEY and CDR2 SVGAGI.